Each of the 5 T cell receptor beta chains below was sequenced from the same sample in a study of blood T cells in healthy people across ages. With a J-beta primer mix and a sample-barcoded 5' primer, a second PCR ran 7 to 11 cycles. TCRdb reanalysed the 5' RACE reads using MiXCR and keeps one entry per CDR3 protein. The sample has about 1.8 million distinct CDR3 sequences; around 50% are singletons. The specimen was blood. These receptors all come from a woman between 35 and 50 years old in good health.

This clonotype occurred a few times. The J gene is TRBJ1-5, the V gene TRBV7-9; the D gene is possibly TRBD1 (5 bases). V lost 1 base, J lost 5 bases, and 9 bases lay in between. In germline, CDR1 is SEHNR, CDR2 FQNEAQ (reference sequence). The CDR3 has 14 residues. The CDR3 DNA sequence: TGTGCCAGCAGCTTAGAAGGGGTCCATCAGCCCCAGCATTTT. It specifies CASSLEGVHQPQHF.

This clonotype appeared a few times. The V and J genes are TRBV11-1 and TRBJ2-2; D gene uncertain. V was clipped by 3 bases and J by 6 bases, with 8 bases between them. Germline V gene data show CDR1 as SGHAT and CDR2 as FQDESV (reference sequence). The CDR3 runs 13 residues. The CDR3 DNA reads TGTGCCAGCAGCTTTGCGTCCCCCGGGGAGCTGTTTTTT. Amino acid sequence: CASSFASPGELFF.

CDR3: CASSPDRDETQYF. The CDR3 nucleotides are TGTGCCAGCAGTCCAGACAGGGACGAGACCCAGTACTTC. The rearrangement joins TRBV7-2 to TRBJ2-5, with 7 bases identical to TRBD1. CDR3 length: 13 amino acids. Germline V gene lookup returns CDR1 SGHTA and CDR2 FQGNSA. V shed 6 bases, J shed 5 bases, and the junction held 6 bases outside the gene matches.

The CDR3: CASSSVSGPFREQFF. As DNA, the CDR3 is TGTGCCAGCAGCTCGGTCAGCGGGCCTTTTCGGGAGCAGTTCTTC. The V call is TRBV9, the J call TRBJ2-1; D perhaps matches TRBD2 (6 bases). Germline V gives CDR1 SGDLS, CDR2 YYNGEE. There are 15 residues in the CDR3. Trimming removed 4 bases from V and 10 bases from J, with 21 bases in between.

This clonotype was picked up one time. The gene calls are TRBV29-1 and TRBJ1-1; possibly TRBD1 for D (6 bases). Trimming cost V 7 bases and J 1 base, with 13 bases left between them. The length of the CDR3 is 13 residues. CDR1 SQVTM and CDR2 ANQGSEA come from the germline V gene. In DNA form, the CDR3 reads TGCAGCGCGATGACAGGCCCGAACACTGAAGCTTTCTTT. Protein: CSAMTGPNTEAFF.